These 8 T cell receptor beta chains were sequenced from one sample in a study of cytomegalovirus exposure and HLA in healthy donors. The PCR used 60 Vbeta and 13 Jbeta primers. Method: immunoSEQ multiplex PCR; TCRdb's copy keeps in-frame clones and lacks some. The repertoire holds more than 150,000 clones, roughly 88% seen once, with about a tenth in the top ten. The sequenced sample was PBMCs. The receptor source for this set is a man aged 18 to 29 in good health and CMV-seropositive.

V usage is TRBV4-1 and J usage is TRBJ2-1; 10 bases line up with TRBD2. The CDR3 is 16 amino acids. Germline CDR1 and CDR2: MGHRA and YSYEKL. Trimming at V came to 4 bases and at J to 6 bases, leaving 9 bases not matched to a gene. As DNA, the CDR3 is TGCGCCAGCAGCCCAGCCGGGACTAGCGTTGCCAATGAGCAGTTCTTC. Residues: CASSPAGTSVANEQFF.

This clone was observed a few times. This sequence joins TRBV5-6 and TRBJ1-4; perhaps TRBD1 as D (5 bases). Germline values: CDR1 SGHDT, CDR2 YYEEEE. V lost 2 bases to trimming and J lost 8 bases, with 10 bases between them. CDR3 length: 13 amino acids. In DNA form, the CDR3 reads TGTGCCAGCAGCTTTGGCCCAGGGGAAAAACTGTTTTTT. This translates into CASSFGPGEKLFF.

The V and J genes are TRBV11-2 and TRBJ1-6, with D tentatively TRBD1 (6 bases). Germline V lookup: CDR1 SGHAT, CDR2 FQNNGV. The length of the CDR3 is 16 residues. The germline V and J ends were trimmed by 5 bases and 11 bases, with 22 bases remaining between them. CDR3: CASSISQGFRDAPLHF. The CDR3 region has the DNA TGTGCCAGCAGCATATCACAGGGTTTTCGTGATGCACCCCTCCACTTT.

The V call is TRBV7-2, the J call TRBJ1-2; D gene ambiguous. CDR3 size: 12 residues. The V end was cut by 4 bases, the J end by 5 bases, with 8 bases between. In germline, CDR1 is SGHTA, CDR2 FQGNSA. This CDR3 is CASSWEHYGYTF. The CDR3 DNA is TGTGCCAGCAGCTGGGAGCATTATGGCTACACCTTC.

The rearrangement uses TRBV10-2 and TRBJ1-1, with D perhaps matching TRBD1 (6 bases). V gave up 3 bases and J gave up 4 bases, with 15 bases separating them. The germline V gene has CDR1 WSHSY and CDR2 SAAADI. The CDR3 loop spans 15 amino acids. Here the CDR3 reads CASSEYRVHGTEAFF. CDR3 DNA: TGCGCCAGCAGTGAATACAGGGTGCACGGCACTGAAGCTTTCTTT.

This rearrangement joins TRBV18 to TRBJ1-6; D is perhaps TRBD1 (6 bases). Germline V lookup: CDR1 KGHSH, CDR2 LQKENI. V was clipped by 6 bases and J by 0 bases, with 9 bases between them. This CDR3 is built from 15 residues. The CDR3 DNA sequence: TGTGCCAGCTCCCAGGGGCTCTCCTATAATTCACCCCTCCACTTT. Its translation is CASSQGLSYNSPLHF.

The chain carries TRBV5-4 and TRBJ2-5; the D is unclear. Germline CDR1 and CDR2: SGHNT and YYREEE (reference sequence). V was shortened by 3 bases and J by 1 base, with 10 bases between the two germline ends. The CDR3 covers 14 residues. CDR3 DNA sequence: TGTGCCAGCAGCTCACCACAAGTCCAAGAGACCCAGTACTTC. Amino acids: CASSSPQVQETQYF.

The chain links TRBV5-1 to TRBJ2-3; 16 nucleotides align to TRBD2. V trimming: 4 bases; J trimming: 3 bases; junction bases outside the gene matches: 5. This CDR3 comprises 17 residues. Germline V gene sequence: CDR1 SGHRS, CDR2 YFSETQ. The chain's CDR3 is CASSPGLAGGVTDTQYF. The CDR3, as DNA: TGCGCCAGCAGCCCGGGACTAGCGGGGGGGGTAACAGATACGCAGTATTTT.